In this sample, the clone carrying this T cell receptor beta chain turned up a few times. This sample was taken from a study of STAT5B mutations in CD4+ large granular lymphocyte leukemia. In the study's own analysis: A productive frequency of 2.59 x 10-5 was the lowest detectable. Generated by immunoSEQ multiplex PCR, the TCRdb table keeps only in-frame clones and is missing some. V and J calls plus clone size are reproduced from that table; the DNA served to infer D and trimming. The sample lists approximately 41,000 clones; roughly 85% were seen once. The germline gives CDR1 ENHRY, CDR2 SYGVKD. The CDR3 has 11 residues. The germline V and J ends were trimmed by 6 bases and 10 bases, with 10 bases remaining between them.

This receptor was identified in a human donor in good health. The V call is TRBV10-3, the J call TRBJ2-1, with D uncertain. Sequences were obtained from CD4+ T cells from blood buffy coats. In DNA form, the CDR3 reads TGTGCCATCAGCCCGCGCGAGGAGCAGTTCTTC. It specifies CAISPREEQFF.